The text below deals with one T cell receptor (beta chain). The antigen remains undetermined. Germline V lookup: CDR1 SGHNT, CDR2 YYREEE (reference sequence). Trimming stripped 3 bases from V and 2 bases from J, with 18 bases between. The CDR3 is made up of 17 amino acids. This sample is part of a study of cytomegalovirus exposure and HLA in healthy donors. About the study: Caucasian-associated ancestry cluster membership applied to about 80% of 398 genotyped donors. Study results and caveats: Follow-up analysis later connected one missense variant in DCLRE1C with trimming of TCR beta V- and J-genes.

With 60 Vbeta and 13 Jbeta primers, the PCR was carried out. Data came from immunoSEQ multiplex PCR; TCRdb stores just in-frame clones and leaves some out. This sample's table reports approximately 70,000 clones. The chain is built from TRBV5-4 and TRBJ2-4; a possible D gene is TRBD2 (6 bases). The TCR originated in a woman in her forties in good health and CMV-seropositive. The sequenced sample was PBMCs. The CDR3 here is CASSSSMGGGTKNIQYF. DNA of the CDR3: TGTGCCAGCAGCTCCTCCATGGGGGGTGGAACCAAAAACATTCAGTACTTC.